What follows is one TCR beta chain and its context. Per the original data handling: For nucleated cells, counts were estimated from reference gene primer amplification. Method: immunoSEQ multiplex PCR; TCRdb's copy keeps in-frame clones and lacks some. The V and J calls and clone size were taken over from that table, and D and trimming were inferred from the DNA. The data show 95,000 to 150,000 clones, approximately 87% seen once. This specimen comes from a study of blood T cell repertoires in COVID-19. Study overall: The United States, Italy and Spain provided the acute and convalescent COVID-19 samples.

The CDR3 loop spans 15 amino acids. Trimming took off 5 bases at V and 7 bases at J, with 20 bases between the two ends. The V gene's germline CDR1 is SEHNR and CDR2 FQNEAQ (reference sequence). The sequence derives from a man between 45 and 60 years old with acute or convalescent COVID-19. The sample was peripheral blood. This sequence joins TRBV7-9 and TRBJ1-2; tentatively, D is TRBD1 (6 bases). The CDR3 reads CASSATGLGGSGYTF. CDR3 DNA: TGTGCCAGCAGCGCTACGGGACTAGGGGGTAGTGGCTACACCTTC.